This T cell receptor beta chain was profiled in a study of blood T cell repertoires in COVID-19. Turning to the study itself: Samples representing acute and convalescent COVID-19 were sourced from the United States, Italy and Spain.

This clone has just a few counts. Self-reported history from a screening survey and questionnaire set each donor's cohort. Germline-derived CDR1 and CDR2 are SGHAT and FQNNGV. CDR3 length equals 14 residues. Losses at the gene ends were 6 bases for V and 8 bases for J; bases not matched to a gene: 8. Authors' methods: Reference gene primers were amplified, and this amplification served to estimate nucleated cell counts. Sequencing used immunoSEQ multiplex PCR; TCRdb keeps in-frame clones, though not all of them. V, J and clone size are taken as reported in that table, and D and trimming were inferred from the DNA itself. The sample lists fewer than 250,000 clones, more than 75% occurring once.

The chain is built from TRBV11-2 and TRBJ1-4; TRBD1 aligns across 8 bases. The TCR originated in a woman aged 50 to 60 with acute COVID-19. Sample: PBMCs or T cells enriched from blood (not recorded which). CDR3 loop: CASSPTGGREKLFF. The CDR3 DNA sequence: TGTGCCAGCAGTCCCACAGGGGGGCGCGAAAAACTGTTTTTT.